This T cell receptor beta chain appears in the sequencing data of a study of CXCR3-negative and CXCR3-positive naive CD8 T cells. Overall study results and limits: The study found CXCR3 expression partially decreased after cryopreservation and ran most assays on fresh PBMCs. Relative to CXCR3-negative naive cells, CXCR3-positive naive cells had more hydrophobic TRB CDR3s.

CDR1 is SGHNT, CDR2 YYREEE, per germline (reference sequence). The CDR3 loop spans 14 amino acids. The method, 5' RACE with UMI labels, was used to prepare the TRB cDNA libraries. From the 5' RACE reads, TCRdb lists one entry per CDR3 protein and no DNA. In all, the sample yields around 120,000 distinct CDR3 sequences. The authors gated naive CD8+ T cells as CD45RO-CCR7+CD27+CD95-. Comments on this clonotype: Antigen unknown.

The V call is TRBV5-4, the J call TRBJ2-1; the TRBD2 assignment by TCRdb is unverifiable without DNA. Material: naive CXCR3+ CD8+ T cells from blood. Sample subset: CD45RO-CCR7+CD27+CD95- naive CD8+ T cells expressing CXCR3 (TNR3+). This TCR derives from a human donor in good health. Some clones in this sample may be carry-over from other donors' samples. CDR3 sequence: CASSLREGIDEQFF.